A single sample gave rise to the 11 T cell receptor beta chains below, sequenced in a study of vaccination and CD4 T cells after COVID-19. The treatment was: approximately 9-day PBMC culture with coronavirus spike peptide pools or control peptides (ViraFEST assay). Their antigens are not known. Cultured CD4+ T cells had their DNA profiled by the Oncomine TCR Beta short-read assay. MiXCR, run by TCRdb on the PCR reads, gives a single entry per CDR3 protein. The sample carries 7,000 to 9,000 distinct CDR3 sequences, roughly three fifths recorded once. The sequences come from cultured CD4+ T cells from blood, collected after SARS-CoV-2 vaccination. The source is a human donor with COVID-19.

The chain joins TRBV2 to TRBJ2-5; D gene ambiguous. CDR1 and CDR2 (germline): SNHLY, FYNNEI. V lost 6 bases, J lost 7 bases, and 15 bases lay in between. This CDR3 contains 13 residues. The CDR3: CASRTDSLLTQYF. The CDR3 DNA reads as TGTGCCAGCAGAACCGACTCCCTTTTGACCCAGTACTTC.

A few counts support this clonotype. The chain is built from TRBV7-2 and TRBJ1-6, with D possibly being TRBD1 (6 bases). CDR1 is SGHTA, CDR2 FQGNSA, per germline. The CDR3 loop spans 12 amino acids. Between the trimmed V and J ends, which lost 5 bases and 14 bases, there was a span of 13 bases. CDR3 sequence (DNA): TGTGCCAGCAGCGCCAGGGGTTTCACCCTCCACTTT. This gives the protein CASSARGFTLHF.

This sequence joins TRBV25-1 and TRBJ2-3; D call uncertain. The CDR3 covers 11 residues. Trimming shortened V by 7 bases and J by 4 bases, and 6 bases separated the two germline ends. Looked up from germline, CDR1 is MGHDK and CDR2 is SYGVNS. In DNA form, the CDR3 reads TGTGCCAGCAATAGGGCAGATACGCAGTATTTT. Its translation is CASNRADTQYF.

The genes are TRBV7-6 and TRBJ1-1; possibly TRBD1 for D (5 bases). The CDR3 contains 13 residues. From germline, CDR1 is SGHVS and CDR2 FNYEAQ. Trimming removed 0 bases from V and 9 bases from J, with 11 bases in between. CDR3 DNA sequence: TGTGCCAGCAGCTTAGCCCAGGGTGCTCAAGCTTTCTTT. Residues: CASSLAQGAQAFF.

There are a few counts of this clonotype. The genes are TRBV15 and TRBJ1-5; 8 bases are a match to TRBD1. V trimming: 4 bases; J trimming: 5 bases; junction bases outside the gene matches: 7. CDR1 is LNHNV and CDR2 is YYDKDF in the germline V gene (reference sequence). The CDR3 length is 15 residues. The CDR3 DNA reads TGTGCCACCAGCATATACAGGGGGAATCATCAGCCCCAGCATTTT. Translating it yields CATSIYRGNHQPQHF. The full variable domain, its missing parts supplied by reference TRBV15 and TRBJ1-5, is DAMVIQNPRYQVTQFGKPVTLSCSQTLNHNVMYWYQQKSSQAPKLLFHYYDKDFNNEADTPDNFQSRRPNTSFCFLDIRSPGLGDTAMYLCATSIYRGNHQPQHFGDGTRLSIL.

The rearrangement links TRBV6-1 to TRBJ2-2; weak D call: TRBD2 (6 bases). The germline V and J ends were trimmed by 3 bases and 1 base, with 12 bases remaining between them. Germline V CDR1 and CDR2: MNHNS, SASEGT. There are 16 residues in the CDR3. Here the CDR3 DNA reads TGTGCCAGCAGTGAGCCTGGGGGGATGAACACCGGGGAGCTGTTTTTT. This gives the protein CASSEPGGMNTGELFF.

The V gene is TRBV29-1, the J gene TRBJ1-1, with 10 bases that match TRBD1. Germline V gene sequence: CDR1 SQVTM, CDR2 ANQGSEA. This CDR3 is 14 amino acids long. V trimming: 7 bases; J trimming: 4 bases; junction bases outside the gene matches: 9. DNA of the CDR3: TGCAGCGGTCTCCCCGGGGACAGGGGCACTGAAGCTTTCTTT. Protein product: CSGLPGDRGTEAFF.

CDR3 protein: CASSVARASGGNEQFF. The CDR3 region has the DNA TGTGCCAGCAGCGTAGCTCGGGCTAGCGGGGGGAATGAGCAGTTCTTC. The V gene is TRBV9, the J gene TRBJ2-1; TRBD2 matches 11 bases. Germline loops: CDR1 SGDLS, CDR2 YYNGEE. Losses at the gene ends were 0 bases for V and 7 bases for J; bases not matched to a gene: 6. This CDR3 has 16 amino acids.

The chain employs TRBV2 and TRBJ2-3; 14 bases are shared with TRBD2. CDR1 and CDR2 from the germline V gene are SNHLY and FYNNEI. Losses at the gene ends were 4 bases for V and 6 bases for J; bases not matched to a gene: 6. CDR3 size: 16 residues. CDR3 protein: CASSVRTSGGTDTQYF. In DNA, the CDR3 is TGTGCCAGCAGTGTGAGGACTAGCGGGGGGACGGATACGCAGTATTTT.

The chain is built from TRBV2 and TRBJ1-5; D is unclear. Germline V gives CDR1 SNHLY, CDR2 FYNNEI. This CDR3 contains 15 residues. Trimming left V 8 bases short and J 0 bases short, with 14 bases between. In DNA form, the CDR3 reads TGTGCCAGCCGACGGGGTCTGTCTAGCAATCAGCCCCAGCATTTT. Protein: CASRRGLSSNQPQHF.

The chain has TRBV11-3 and TRBJ1-1; D gene ambiguous. The V end lost 4 bases, the J end lost 3 bases, and 9 bases lay between the germline ends. The germline CDR1 and CDR2 sequences are SGHNT and YENEEA. The CDR3 consists of 13 residues. CDR3 nucleotide sequence: TGTGCCAGCAGCTCTAGGGTTGACACTGAAGCTTTCTTT. This translates into CASSSRVDTEAFF.